The following is a T cell receptor (beta chain) sequence with its context. The data were obtained in a study of blood T cell repertoires in COVID-19. Study information: The origin of the acute and convalescent COVID-19 samples was the United States, Italy and Spain.

Libraries were prepared by immunoSEQ multiplex PCR; TCRdb keeps only in-frame clonotypes and omits some of them. The sample yields about 54,000 clones, around 90% seen once. The specimen sequenced was peripheral blood. The receptor's source is a woman aged 60-75 years with active or convalescent COVID-19.

CDR3 sequence: CASSPGGIRAFF. The CDR3 DNA sequence: TGTGCCAGCAGCCCCGGGGGGATAAGAGCTTTCTTT. The chain couples TRBV7-8 to TRBJ1-1; TRBD1 might be the D (5 bases). The germline CDR1 and CDR2 sequences are SGHVS and FQNEAQ. This CDR3 is 12 amino acids long. V lost 5 bases to trimming and J lost 10 bases, with 14 bases between them.